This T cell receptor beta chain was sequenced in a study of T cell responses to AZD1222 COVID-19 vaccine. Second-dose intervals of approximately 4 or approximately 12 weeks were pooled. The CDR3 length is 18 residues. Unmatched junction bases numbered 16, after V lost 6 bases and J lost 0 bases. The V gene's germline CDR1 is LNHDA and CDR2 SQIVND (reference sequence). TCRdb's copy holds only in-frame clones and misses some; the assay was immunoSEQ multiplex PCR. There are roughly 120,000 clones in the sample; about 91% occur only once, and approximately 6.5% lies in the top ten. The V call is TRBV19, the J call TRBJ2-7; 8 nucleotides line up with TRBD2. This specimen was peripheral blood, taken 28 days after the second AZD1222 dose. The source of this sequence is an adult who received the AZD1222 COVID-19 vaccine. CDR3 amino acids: CASSTTLIGGGLSYEQYF. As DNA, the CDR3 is TGTGCCAGTAGCACAACCCTGATAGGCGGGGGGCTCTCCTACGAGCAGTACTTC.